The T cell receptor beta chain under discussion was sequenced for a study of shared clonotypes between healthy human individuals (dated by TCRdb to 2018 to 2021). In the study overall: The cohort included three men and a couple of women between 18 and 49 years of age. For each donor, CD4 naive and CD4 memory were each given three plates, CD8 naive was given two plates, and CD8 memory was given one plate. To estimate repertoire size and how much clonotype sharing occurs between individuals, the study deeply sequenced the blood TCR repertoires of several healthy adults. Libraries were prepared and TCR repertoires were sequenced by different laboratories using diverse techniques, in order to increase sequencing depth and limit assay-specific biases. Between about 0.8 and 9.5 billion PBMCs per donor were obtained by leukapheresis.

Donors were healthy HIV-negative adults with no recently reported acute infections or vaccinations. All donors were Caucasian adults living in Nashville, Tennessee, USA. CD8 memory samples consisted of magnetically selected CD45RO+ cells combined with CCR7-negative CD45RA+ effector memory (TemRA) cells. After blood collection by leukapheresis, PBMCs were isolated using Ficoll-Histopaque density gradient centrifugation and then cryopreserved in the vapor phase of liquid nitrogen. Purity and quantity of every magnetically sorted T cell population were checked by analytical flow cytometry. Genomic DNA was isolated from every sorted fraction and measured by UV absorbance on a Nanodrop 2000c. This clone appeared a few times. Its antigen remains unidentified. No base-level quality is on record; no much larger clone is a single base apart. The CDR3 starts with the cysteine, ends with the phenylalanine, and has 16 residues. Here the CDR3 DNA is all that survives: 48 bases in frame from base 1. CDR1 and CDR2, per the germline V gene, are ENHRY and SYGVKD. V loses 3 bases of germline sequence and J loses 2 bases, and the interval between the two ends is 14 bases.

Using the deep immunoSEQ assay, TCR CDR3 regions were amplified from genomic DNA by multiplex PCR. Extracted genomic DNA from each cell subset was spread evenly across all wells of several immunoSEQ 96-well plates, with each plate serving as a replicate. Each replicate PCR for sorted subsets received about 220 ng genomic DNA, equal to roughly 30,000 T cell genomes. The purified libraries were quantified using a Qubit 3.0 fluorometer, sized with a Bioanalyzer 2100, and then quantified again using the KAPA Library Quantification kit. Every immunoSEQ 96-well plate was sequenced on a separate single-read 150-cycle Illumina NextSeq 550 flow cell. On the study's bioinformatics: Because the immunoSEQ output held only junctional sequences and lacked quality scores, the filtering could not match the filtering applied to full-length reads. To assign V/J genes and CDR3, sequences were annotated using PyIR, a Python wrapper for IgBLAST v1.9, with IMGT germline references. Any read was removed if the V/J assignment was weak (E-value above 1e-6), the CDR3 was missing, or the read contained stop codons, out-of-frame junctions, or ambiguous translated residues. V3J clonotypes were defined as sequences sharing an identical inferred V gene, J gene, and CDR3 amino acid sequence. To compute the percentage overlap between repertoires, the number of shared unique clonotypes was divided by the size of the smaller repertoire. Three approaches were used to assess repertoire richness: RTK rarefaction, the Chao1 estimator, and Recon v2.1 estimates of unobserved clonotypes. Generation probabilities were computed with OLGA for all TCRbeta clonotypes obtained by the gDNA method from several donors. The table comes from immuneACCESS by way of TCRdb, which keeps in-frame sequences with V and J called. Part of the clones is missing from these tables; in studies checked, under half for an unresolved V gene and the rest for unknown reasons. Clone size and V and J calls were adopted from that table, with D and trimming inferred from the DNA. Here the sample has around 88,000 clones; 60% to 75% occur a single time. The top ten constitute approximately 55% of the sample.

Broader findings and caveats from the paper: Pairwise subsampling indicated that sequencing depth was expected to affect the degree of clonotype sharing among donors. Sampling was restricted to blood, and TCR repertoires in tissues likely differ from the TCR repertoires found in blood. Higher generation probabilities were observed for clonotypes shared by all four sorted-subset donors than for non-shared clonotypes. Because the study included a small number of donors, the genetic and exposure-history diversity represented was limited. Rarefaction of sorted-subset datasets indicated incomplete sequencing despite the large sequencing depth. Across a handful of donors, roughly 5.4% of naive CD4, roughly 3.5% of naive CD8, about 2.3% of memory CD4, and around 0.4% of memory CD8 clonotypes were shared. Naive subsets generally had larger estimated clonotype richness than memory subsets.

The chain is assembled from TRBV10-3 and TRBJ2-1; the D gene is perhaps TRBD2, on 6 matching bases. The sequence derives from a man under 40 in good health. The sequenced sample consisted of memory CD8+ T cells sorted from blood. Read against the paper, the sample's cell subset or site label means: CD45RO+ cells pooled with CCR7-negative TemRA cells. The bases are TGTGCCATCAGTGATAGGTCGGGAGCAACCTACAATGAGCAGTTCTTC. Translated, it reads CAISDRSGATYNEQFF.